The clone carrying this TCR beta chain came up many times. Antigen: not known. This PCR relied on a set of 60 Vbeta primers and 13 Jbeta primers. Only in-frame clones appear in the TCRdb table, and some are missing; sequencing was by immunoSEQ multiplex PCR. The sample holds 95,000 to 110,000 clones, over 9.5% seen once. The data originate from a study of cytomegalovirus exposure and HLA in healthy donors. Study results and caveats: With DRB1 most and HLA-C fewest, TCR association rates differed between HLA loci in a later analysis. Further analysis was carried out later, and it showed several of the most significant clusters appearing linked to common viral pathogens. Accurate prediction of most subjects' HLA-A and HLA-B alleles from TCR beta sequences was reported. The study designated 150 to 200 TCR beta chains cytomegalovirus-associated.

In germline, CDR1 is MNHNS, CDR2 SASEGT. The CDR3 has 13 amino acids. With 6 bases removed from V and 15 bases from J, the gap between germline ends came to 21 bases. The genes are TRBV6-1 and TRBJ2-1; D may be TRBD1 (6 bases). The TCR comes from a man aged 35 to 55 in good health and CMV-seropositive. Sample: PBMCs. The CDR3 spells CASRDRGVPTRFF. For the CDR3, the DNA is TGTGCCAGCAGGGACAGAGGGGTCCCAACTCGGTTCTTC.